The rows below give T cell receptor beta chains drawn from one sample of a study of T cell repertoires in cytomegalovirus infection. One entry per CDR3 protein results from TCRdb running MiXCR on the reads. This table has 150,000 to 200,000 distinct CDR3 sequences, about 21% appearing once. Sequenced sample: PBMCs. The receptors were sampled from a human donor in good health (CMV status not recorded). Some clones in this sample may be carry-over from other donors' samples. Both conserved end residues are part of each CDR3.

v_gene	j_gene	CDR3aa
TRBV19	TRBJ1-2	CASSTALYGYTF
TRBV7-9	TRBJ1-2	CASSPSTTYGYTF
TRBV19	TRBJ1-5	CASSVSRQPQHF
TRBV5-1	TRBJ2-1	CASSQTSGRAYNEQFF
TRBV7-2	TRBJ2-7	CASSLRKSYEQYF
TRBV28	TRBJ2-4	CASRDPGPTQEYF
TRBV5-4	TRBJ2-2	CASSFGTGRNTGELFF
TRBV28	TRBJ1-1	CAGSSLNSEAFF
TRBV7-9	TRBJ2-7	CASSERQGAYEQYF
TRBV14	TRBJ2-3	CASSLAGYSDTQYF